This T cell receptor beta chain was sequenced during a study of shared clonotypes between healthy human individuals. DNA from unsorted PBMC was sequenced on ten immunoSEQ deep assay plates. In the original workflow: ImmunoSEQ yielded junction-only sequences lacking quality scores, so filtering differed. Assay used: immunoSEQ multiplex PCR; TCRdb lists only in-frame clones, some missing. The D gene and trimming were derived from the DNA, and the V and J assignments and clone size from that table. The sample yields over 400,000 clones, 60% to 80% seen once. The CDR3 covers 13 residues. CDR1 is MDHEN, CDR2 SYDVKM, per germline. V lost 2 bases and J lost 0, with 5 bases in between.

Specimen: PBMCs. This rearrangement joins TRBV28 to TRBJ2-7; D is unclear. The sequence derives from a woman aged 40 to 50 in good health. Some clones in this sample may be carry-over from other donors' samples. The CDR3 region is CASSLGISYEQYF. The DNA for the CDR3 is TGTGCCAGCAGTTTAGGTATCTCCTACGAGCAGTACTTC.